Below, 26 T cell receptor beta chains from the same sample are listed, as sequenced in a study of post-analysis software for immune sequencing data. General study results and limits: With TRBV5-6, TRBV5-1 and TRBV20-1 included, 4 to 6 TRBV segments were more frequent in patients than in controls.

Unique molecular identifiers were present in the TCR beta cDNA libraries. MiXCR, run by TCRdb on the PCR reads, gives a single entry per CDR3 protein. Among more than 500,000 distinct CDR3 sequences, 30% to 40% were seen once, and the ten largest hold 4.5% to 7.5%. Antigen specificity for these receptors is unknown. Specimen: blood. These receptors were obtained from a girl younger than 18 with multiple sclerosis.

V and J are TRBV29-1 and TRBJ2-1, with 11 bases aligning to TRBD2. This CDR3 region has 16 residues. V dropped 2 bases and J dropped 4; count of bases not matched to a gene: 7. The germline V gene encodes CDR1 SQVTM and CDR2 ANQGSEA. The CDR3 region has the DNA TGCAGCGTTGAACAGGGGCCTAGCGGGGGGTACAATGAGCAGTTCTTC. Protein sequence: CSVEQGPSGGYNEQFF.

The V call is TRBV3-1, the J call TRBJ2-3; D call uncertain. V dropped 1 base and J dropped 5 bases, with 7 bases sitting between them. The CDR3 length is 13 residues. Germline CDR1 is LGHDT and CDR2 is YNNKEL (reference sequence). The CDR3 protein is CASSQAWGDTQYF. CDR3 in DNA: TGTGCCAGCAGCCAAGCCTGGGGAGATACGCAGTATTTT.

The chain employs TRBV5-1 and TRBJ1-1; D uncertain. Germline-derived CDR1 and CDR2 are SGHRS and YFSETQ. V lost 3 bases and J 1 base, leaving 10 bases between the germline ends. This CDR3 has 14 residues. CDR3: CASSSLRPNTEAFF. The CDR3 coding sequence is TGCGCCAGCAGCTCCCTGCGTCCGAACACTGAAGCTTTCTTT. The full variable domain, with the rest looked up from reference TRBV5-1 and TRBJ1-1, is KAGVTQTPRYLIKTRGQQVTLSCSPISGHRSVSWYQQTPGQGLQFLFEYFSETQRNKGNFPGRFSGRQFSNSRSEMNVSTLELGDSALYLCASSSLRPNTEAFFGQGTRLTVV.

The J gene is TRBJ1-2, the V gene TRBV20-1; the D gene is possibly TRBD1 (5 bases). Trimming stripped 0 bases from V and 1 base from J, with 9 bases between. Germline V gene data show CDR1 as DFQATT and CDR2 as SNEGSKA (reference sequence). CDR3 length equals 14 residues. The CDR3 reads CSARDIDSNYGYTF. The CDR3 region has the DNA TGCAGTGCTAGAGATATCGACAGTAACTATGGCTACACCTTC.

This chain joins TRBV5-1 and TRBJ2-7; either TRBD1 or TRBD2 may supply D (5 bases each). Trimming pared 2 bases from V and 3 bases from J, leaving 12 bases between. The CDR3 loop spans 14 amino acids. In germline, CDR1 is SGHRS, CDR2 YFSETQ. In nucleotides, the CDR3 is TGCGCCAGCAGCTTTGGGACCAACAGCTACGAGCAGTACTTC. Its protein product is CASSFGTNSYEQYF.

The chain is built from TRBV6-5 and TRBJ2-5; D perhaps matches TRBD2 (5 bases). The germline V and J ends were trimmed by 6 bases and 1 base, with 15 bases remaining between them. This CDR3 has 15 amino acids. Germline V gene data show CDR1 as MNHEY and CDR2 as SVGAGI. CDR3 region: CASSRPTRLQETQYF. The CDR3 DNA is TGTGCCAGCAGCCGACCCACTAGACTCCAAGAGACCCAGTACTTC.

V and J are TRBV5-1 and TRBJ2-4; D might be TRBD1 (6 bases). CDR3 length: 15 residues. CDR1 is SGHRS and CDR2 is YFSETQ in the germline V gene. V lost 0 bases and J lost 3, with 10 bases in between. As DNA, the CDR3 is TGCGCCAGCAGCTTGGTTCCCAGGGGCAAAAACATTCAGTACTTC. As protein: CASSLVPRGKNIQYF.

The chain combines TRBV5-1 with TRBJ2-5; TRBD1 is a possible D gene (5 bases). CDR3 length equals 14 residues. V dropped 4 bases and J dropped 1 base, with 11 bases sitting between them. Germline V lookup: CDR1 SGHRS, CDR2 YFSETQ. Here the CDR3 DNA reads TGCGCCAGCAGCAGCTATGGGGCCCAAGAGACCCAGTACTTC. This encodes CASSSYGAQETQYF.

The CDR3 bases are TGCAGTGCTAGAGATCTGGCTAGCGGGGGGATGGAGACCCAGTACTTC. This codes for CSARDLASGGMETQYF. The V and J genes are TRBV20-1 and TRBJ2-5; 11 bases map to TRBD2. V lost 0 bases to trimming and J lost 5 bases; unmatched junction nucleotides: 8. This CDR3 spans 16 amino acids. Germline V gene sequence: CDR1 DFQATT, CDR2 SNEGSKA (reference sequence).

The chain joins TRBV12-3 or TRBV12-4 to TRBJ2-3; 9 bases fit TRBD1. The CDR3 contains 12 residues. J lost 14 bases, V lost 3 bases, and 6 bases had no gene match. In DNA form, the CDR3 reads TGTGCCAGCAGTTTGGGACAGGGAAAGAGGTATTTT. The encoded protein is CASSLGQGKRYF.

This clonotype was observed a few times. The chain links TRBV5-1 to TRBJ2-2, with 13 bases fitting TRBD2. This CDR3 is 17 amino acids long. The germline V gene has CDR1 SGHRS and CDR2 YFSETQ. V shed 4 bases and J 4 bases; nucleotides not matched to a gene: 7. The CDR3 region is CASSGGLAGARTGELFF. The CDR3 region has the DNA TGCGCCAGCAGCGGAGGACTAGCGGGGGCCCGCACCGGGGAGCTGTTTTTT.

The rearrangement joins TRBV10-3 to TRBJ1-5, with D uncertain. V was shortened by 3 bases and J by 9 bases, with 9 bases between the two germline ends. Germline values: CDR1 ENHRY, CDR2 SYGVKD. The CDR3 is made up of 12 amino acids. CDR3 in amino acids: CAISDSDGPQHF. Here the CDR3 DNA reads TGTGCCATCAGTGACAGCGATGGGCCCCAGCATTTT.

The CDR3, as DNA: TGTGCCAGCAGCCCCCGCGGACAGCCTAATGAAAAACTGTTTTTT. Its protein product is CASSPRGQPNEKLFF. The rearrangement joins TRBV11-2 to TRBJ1-4; TRBD1 might be the D (6 bases). This CDR3 has 15 amino acids. The V gene's germline CDR1 is SGHAT and CDR2 FQNNGV. Trimming pared 5 bases from V and 3 bases from J, leaving 13 bases between.

Comment on this clonotype: The junction shows a germline mismatch at one end, possibly a read error. This chain links TRBV11-3 with TRBJ1-1; D uncertain. CDR3 length equals 13 residues. The germline V gene encodes CDR1 SGHNT and CDR2 YENEEA. The CDR3 is CASSELGNTEAFF. The CDR3 coding sequence is TGTGCCAGCAGCGAATTGGGTAACACTGAGGCTTTCTTT.

A remark on this clonotype: A read error may produce the germline difference seen at one junction end. The V call is TRBV27, the J call TRBJ2-7, with TRBD1 as a possible D gene (6 bases). The V gene's germline CDR1 is MNHEY and CDR2 SMNVEV (reference sequence). This CDR3 has 14 amino acids. The CDR3 here is CASSLIQGSYGQYF. The CDR3 DNA follows: TGTGCCAGCAGTTTAATACAGGGTTCCTACGGGCAGTACTTC.

This clonotype was seen a single time. The chain is built from TRBV20-1 and TRBJ1-2, with a tentative D call TRBD1 (6 bases). The CDR3 sequence is 13 residues long. Trimming cost V 2 bases and J 2 bases, with 9 bases left between them. Looked up from germline, CDR1 is DFQATT and CDR2 is SNEGSKA (reference sequence). CDR3 sequence (DNA): TGCAGTGCTAGAAGACAGGCGAACTATGGCTACACCTTC. Amino acids: CSARRQANYGYTF.

This clonotype appeared a few times. The chain recombines TRBV7-3 with TRBJ2-7; no firm D call. Germline V gene data show CDR1 as SGHTA and CDR2 as FQGTGA. Deletions cut 0 bases from V and 5 bases from J, with 8 bases between. This CDR3 spans 13 amino acids. The CDR3 loop is CASSLTGPNEQYF. The CDR3 DNA follows: TGTGCCAGCAGCTTAACAGGACCTAACGAGCAGTACTTC.

The J gene is TRBJ2-1, the V gene TRBV18, with 7 positions matching TRBD1. V dropped 8 bases and J dropped 3; count of bases not matched to a gene: 7. The CDR3 totals 14 residues. Germline CDR1 is KGHSH and CDR2 is LQKENI. The CDR3 is CASSPDRVYNEQFF. The CDR3 DNA sequence: TGTGCCAGCAGCCCCGACAGGGTCTACAATGAGCAGTTCTTC.

The V call is TRBV12-3 or TRBV12-4, the J call TRBJ2-1, with D maybe TRBD2 (7 bases). Trimming removed 3 bases at V and 4 bases at J, with 10 bases between. The CDR3 has 14 amino acids. CDR3 bases: TGTGCCAGCAGTTTCGGGGGGCTATACAATGAGCAGTTCTTC. Translation: CASSFGGLYNEQFF.

This clonotype has a count of ten or more. One end of the junction does not line up with germline, which may come from a read error. The chain carries TRBV12-3 or TRBV12-4 and TRBJ1-2, with D unresolved. This CDR3 has 13 residues. The CDR3 loop is CASSPPGGYGYTF. The CDR3 region has the DNA TGCGCCAGCAGCCCCCCCGGAGGGTATGGCTACACCTTC.

This chain links TRBV11-2 with TRBJ2-3; 8 bases are a match to TRBD2. This CDR3 is 16 amino acids long. Germline assignment: CDR1 SGHAT and CDR2 FQNNGV. After removal of 5 bases from V and 5 bases from J, the junction contained 12 bases not matched to a gene. This chain's CDR3 is CASSPQRGPPIDTQYF. The CDR3 DNA follows: TGTGCCAGCAGCCCCCAGCGGGGGCCTCCGATAGATACGCAGTATTTT.

A few counts support this clonotype. V is TRBV12-3 or TRBV12-4 and J is TRBJ2-7; tentative D call: TRBD2 (6 bases). Deletions cut 6 bases from V and 1 base from J, with 16 bases between. The length of the CDR3 is 15 residues. The CDR3 is CASSLSAEGSYEQYF. The CDR3 coding sequence is TGTGCCAGCAGCCTCTCGGCGGAGGGGTCCTACGAGCAGTACTTC.

This clonotype has just a few counts. V gene TRBV6-6 combines with J gene TRBJ2-3; D uncertain. Germline assignment: CDR1 MNHNY and CDR2 SVGAGI (reference sequence). This CDR3 has 12 residues. V lost 7 bases, J lost 6 bases, and 11 bases lay in between. The DNA of the CDR3 is TGTGCCAGCACCAACCCCCGCGATACGCAGTATTTT. Amino acids: CASTNPRDTQYF.

This clonotype was seen more than once but under ten times. The V and J genes are TRBV6-5 and TRBJ1-1, with 7 bases lining up with TRBD1. V shed 1 base, J shed 1 base, and the junction held 3 bases outside the gene matches. The CDR3 loop spans 15 amino acids. In germline, CDR1 is MNHEY, CDR2 SVGAGI. The CDR3 DNA reads as TGTGCCAGCAGTTACTTTGGACAGGCGAACACTGAAGCTTTCTTT. Protein product: CASSYFGQANTEAFF.

The chain combines TRBV4-1 with TRBJ1-1; D gene unclear. The ends were cut back, 0 bases at V and 0 bases at J, with 14 bases in the middle. Germline V gene data show CDR1 as MGHRA and CDR2 as YSYEKL. The CDR3 has 17 residues. CDR3 region: CASSQEGSSFLNTEAFF. In nucleotides, the CDR3 is TGCGCCAGCAGCCAAGAGGGCAGTTCCTTTTTGAACACTGAAGCTTTCTTT.

V gene TRBV6-5 combines with J gene TRBJ2-1; 9 bases map to TRBD1. The CDR3 is made up of 15 amino acids. Per germline, CDR1 MNHEY and CDR2 SVGAGI. V shed 5 bases and J 6 bases; nucleotides not matched to a gene: 8. This chain's CDR3 is CASSITGTGFNEQFF. Written as DNA, the CDR3 is TGTGCCAGCAGTATAACCGGGACAGGGTTCAATGAGCAGTTCTTC.